The present T cell receptor beta chain was sequenced within a study of vaccination effects on CD4 cells after COVID-19. Clones were sequenced by immunoSEQ multiplex PCR, and TCRdb holds only the in-frame ones, with some missing. Of 20,000 to 25,000 clones listed, approximately 70% are singletons. This clone was detected only a few times. Its specificity is not known. Sequencing followed a ViraFEST assay step that expanded antigen-specific CD4+ T cells with viral peptide pools. Having been cultured for around ten days, the cells underwent CD4+ T cell isolation. Absence of prior SARS-CoV-2 infection characterized the vaccine recipients, who showed negative nucleocapsid antibodies. V lost 1 base to trimming and J lost 8 bases, with 21 bases between them. The germline V gene encodes CDR1 LGHDT and CDR2 YNNKEL (reference sequence). This CDR3 is 16 amino acids long.

This chain joins TRBV3-1 (or the pseudogene TRBV3-2) and TRBJ2-7, with D perhaps TRBD2 (5 bases). Sequencing used CD4+ T cells from PBMCs cultured with HCoV-OC43 spike peptides, obtained before COVID-19 vaccination. The subset denotes: HCoV-OC43 spike overlapping peptide pool stimulation. This receptor was identified in a human donor who received a COVID-19 vaccine. CDR3 nucleotides: TGTGCCAGCAGCCAAGTCCCTACGGCGGGTGGGCTAAAGCAGTACTTC. Translated, it gives CASSQVPTAGGLKQYF.